The 6 T cell receptor beta chains below were found in one sample sequenced in a study of regulatory T cells in long-lasting Graves disease. Time point defined: persistent/refractory GD, antithyroid drugs over 5 years with positive TRAb. PBMC-extracted RNA yielded the TCR library. Arm-PCR of CDR3 regions and iRepertoire HTBI primers were used to build TCR beta libraries. Each CDR3 protein is one row after TCRdb ran MiXCR on the multiplex PCR reads. The sample has almost 350,000 distinct CDR3 sequences; 20% are singletons. The sample here was peripheral blood mononuclear cells (PBMCs), taken when the disease was refractory, from a patient treated with antithyroid drugs. The origin of the receptors is a female donor with Graves disease.

This clonotype was seen only a few times. This chain connects TRBV27 to TRBJ2-7; the match to TRBD1 covers 8 bases. This CDR3 is built from 15 residues. Germline trimming cut 4 bases from V and 2 bases from J; bases unmatched to any gene: 7. The germline V gene encodes CDR1 MNHEY and CDR2 SMNVEV (reference sequence). The chain's CDR3 is CASSSPTGATYEQYF. The DNA for the CDR3 is TGTGCCAGCAGTTCACCGACAGGGGCGACCTACGAGCAGTACTTC.

This clonotype was counted ten times or more. DNA for the CDR3: TGCGCCAGCAGCCGAGGAACAGGGGGCGCCCCCTATGGCTACACCTTC. Translated, it gives CASSRGTGGAPYGYTF. This chain connects TRBV5-1 to TRBJ1-2, with 9 bases lining up with TRBD1. Trimming cost V 4 bases and J 4 bases; bases outside gene matches: 11. CDR1 SGHRS and CDR2 YFSETQ come from the germline V gene. This CDR3 has 16 residues.

At least ten counts were recorded for this clonotype. The chain recombines TRBV12-5 with TRBJ1-2; 9 nucleotides line up with TRBD1. The V gene end was trimmed by 1 base and the J gene end by 7 bases; junction bases not matched to a gene: 7. The CDR3 loop spans 15 amino acids. Germline V gene lookup returns CDR1 LGHNT and CDR2 FRNRAP. The CDR3 spells CASGLEVQGAVGYTF. The CDR3 DNA reads as TGTGCTAGTGGTTTGGAAGTACAGGGGGCGGTTGGCTACACCTTC.

The rearrangement joins TRBV7-2 to TRBJ2-3, with TRBD2 as a possible D gene (5 bases). The CDR3 has 14 amino acids. The germline gives CDR1 SGHTA, CDR2 FQGNSA. With 8 bases removed from V and 0 bases from J, the gap between germline ends came to 12 bases. The CDR3 loop is CASSDFLSTDTQYF. The CDR3 coding sequence is TGTGCCAGCTCGGACTTTCTTAGCACAGATACGCAGTATTTT.

This clonotype was seen repeatedly, ten times or more. The chain employs TRBV3-1 and TRBJ1-2; 7 nucleotides agree with TRBD1. Trimming cost V 2 bases and J 2 bases; bases outside gene matches: 8. Germline-derived CDR1 and CDR2 are LGHDT and YNNKEL (reference sequence). The CDR3 is 16 amino acids. Here the CDR3 reads CASSQRNRGSNYGYTF. Written as DNA, the CDR3 is TGTGCCAGCAGCCAACGAAACAGGGGATCCAACTATGGCTACACCTTC.

This clonotype occurred many times. The chain uses TRBV6-1 and TRBJ2-7; TRBD1 matches at 12 bases. Per germline, CDR1 MNHNS and CDR2 SASEGT. The CDR3 sequence is 17 residues long. V shed 6 bases, J shed 3 bases, and the junction held 12 bases outside the gene matches. Here the CDR3 DNA reads TGTGCCAGCAGCATTACCCTATGGGACAGGGGGCACTACGAGCAGTACTTC. Amino acid sequence: CASSITLWDRGHYEQYF.